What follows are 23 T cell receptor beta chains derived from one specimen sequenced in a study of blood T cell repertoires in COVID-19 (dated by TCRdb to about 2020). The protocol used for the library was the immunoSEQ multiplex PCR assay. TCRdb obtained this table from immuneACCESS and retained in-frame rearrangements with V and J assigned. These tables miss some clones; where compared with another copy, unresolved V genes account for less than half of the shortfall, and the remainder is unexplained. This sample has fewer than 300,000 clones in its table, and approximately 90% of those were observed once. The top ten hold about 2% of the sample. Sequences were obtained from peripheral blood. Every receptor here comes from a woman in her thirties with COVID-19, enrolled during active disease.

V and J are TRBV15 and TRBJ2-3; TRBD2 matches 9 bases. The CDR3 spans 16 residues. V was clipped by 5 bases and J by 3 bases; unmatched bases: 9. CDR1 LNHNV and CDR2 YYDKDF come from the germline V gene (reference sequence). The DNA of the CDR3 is TGTGCCACCAGCCCCTGGGTAGCGGGAGCGACAGATACGCAGTATTTT. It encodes CATSPWVAGATDTQYF.

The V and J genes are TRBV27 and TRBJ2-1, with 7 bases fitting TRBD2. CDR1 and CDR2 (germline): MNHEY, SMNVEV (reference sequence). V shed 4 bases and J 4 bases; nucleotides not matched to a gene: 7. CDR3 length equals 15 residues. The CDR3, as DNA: TGTGCCAGCAGTTCCGGAGCGGGGAGGTACAATGAGCAGTTCTTC. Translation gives CASSSGAGRYNEQFF.

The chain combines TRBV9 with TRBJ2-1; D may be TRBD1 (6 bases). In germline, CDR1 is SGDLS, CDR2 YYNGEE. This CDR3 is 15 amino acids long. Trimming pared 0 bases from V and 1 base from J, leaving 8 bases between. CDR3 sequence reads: CASSVDQGSYNEQFF. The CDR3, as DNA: TGTGCCAGCAGCGTAGATCAGGGGTCCTACAATGAGCAGTTCTTC.

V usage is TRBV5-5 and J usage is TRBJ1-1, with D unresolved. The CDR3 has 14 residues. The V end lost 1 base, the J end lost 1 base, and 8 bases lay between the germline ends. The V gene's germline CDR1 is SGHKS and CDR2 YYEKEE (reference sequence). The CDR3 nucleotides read TGTGCCAGCAGCTTGAGCAGGCAGAACACTGAAGCTTTCTTT. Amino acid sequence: CASSLSRQNTEAFF.

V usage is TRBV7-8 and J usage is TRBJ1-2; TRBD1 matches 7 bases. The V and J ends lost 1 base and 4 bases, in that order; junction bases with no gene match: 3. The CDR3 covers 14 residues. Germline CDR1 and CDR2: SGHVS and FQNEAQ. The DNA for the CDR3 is TGTGCCAGCAGCTTAGACAACAGGGGCTATGGCTACACCTTC. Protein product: CASSLDNRGYGYTF.

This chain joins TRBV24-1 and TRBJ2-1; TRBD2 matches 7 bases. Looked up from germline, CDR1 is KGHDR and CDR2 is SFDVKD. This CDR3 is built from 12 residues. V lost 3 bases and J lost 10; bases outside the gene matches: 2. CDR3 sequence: CATSDPGLEQFF. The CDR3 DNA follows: TGTGCCACCAGTGATCCGGGACTAGAGCAGTTCTTC.

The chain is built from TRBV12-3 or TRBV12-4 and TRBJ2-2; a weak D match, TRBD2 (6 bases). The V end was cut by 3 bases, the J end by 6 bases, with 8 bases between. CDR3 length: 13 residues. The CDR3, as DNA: TGTGCCAGCAGTTTTTGGGAGGCCGGGGAGCTGTTTTTT. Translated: CASSFWEAGELFF.

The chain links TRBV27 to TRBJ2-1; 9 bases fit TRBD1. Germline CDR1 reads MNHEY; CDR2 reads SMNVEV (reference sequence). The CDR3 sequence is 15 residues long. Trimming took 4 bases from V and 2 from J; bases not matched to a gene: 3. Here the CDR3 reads CASSWGTGTYNEQFF. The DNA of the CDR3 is TGTGCCAGCAGTTGGGGGACAGGGACCTACAATGAGCAGTTCTTC.

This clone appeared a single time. CDR3 DNA: TGCGCCAGCAGCCCTGCTAACTATGGCTACACCTTC. Translating it yields CASSPANYGYTF. The chain has TRBV5-1 and TRBJ1-2; D is unresolved. The CDR3 totals 12 residues. Germline assignment: CDR1 SGHRS and CDR2 YFSETQ. The V end was cut by 4 bases, the J end by 0 bases, with 4 bases between.

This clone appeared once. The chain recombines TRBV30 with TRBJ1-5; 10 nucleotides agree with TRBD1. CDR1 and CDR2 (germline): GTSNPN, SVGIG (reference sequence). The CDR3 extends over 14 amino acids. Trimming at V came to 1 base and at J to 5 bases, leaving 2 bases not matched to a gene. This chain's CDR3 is CAWSGDRGYQPQHF. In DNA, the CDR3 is TGTGCCTGGAGTGGGGACAGGGGATATCAGCCCCAGCATTTT.

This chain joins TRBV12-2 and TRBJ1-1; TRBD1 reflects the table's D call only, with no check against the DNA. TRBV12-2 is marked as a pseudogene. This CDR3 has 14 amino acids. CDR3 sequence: CASRPGQGNTEAFF. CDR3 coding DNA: TGTGCAAGTCGCCCGGGACAGGGGAACACTGAAGCTTTCTTT.

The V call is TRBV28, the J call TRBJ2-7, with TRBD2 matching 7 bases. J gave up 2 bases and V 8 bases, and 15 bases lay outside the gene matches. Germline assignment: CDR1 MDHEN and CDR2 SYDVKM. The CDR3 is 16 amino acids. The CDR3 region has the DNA TGTGCCAGCCAGGGTAGCGGGTCAATGGCCCCCTACGAGCAGTACTTC. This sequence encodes CASQGSGSMAPYEQYF.

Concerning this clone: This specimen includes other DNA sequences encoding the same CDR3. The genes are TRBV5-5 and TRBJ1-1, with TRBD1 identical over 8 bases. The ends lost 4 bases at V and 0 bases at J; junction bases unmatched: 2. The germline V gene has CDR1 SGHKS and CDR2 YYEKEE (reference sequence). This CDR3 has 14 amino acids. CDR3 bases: TGTGCCAGCAGCAGACAGGGGATGAACACTGAAGCTTTCTTT. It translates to CASSRQGMNTEAFF.

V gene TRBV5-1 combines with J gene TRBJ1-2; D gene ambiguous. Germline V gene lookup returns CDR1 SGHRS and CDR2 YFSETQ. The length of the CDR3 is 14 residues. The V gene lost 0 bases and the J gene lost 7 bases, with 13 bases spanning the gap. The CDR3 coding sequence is TGCGCCAGCAGCTTGGAGCGGGAGGCAGGTGGCTACACCTTC. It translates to CASSLEREAGGYTF.

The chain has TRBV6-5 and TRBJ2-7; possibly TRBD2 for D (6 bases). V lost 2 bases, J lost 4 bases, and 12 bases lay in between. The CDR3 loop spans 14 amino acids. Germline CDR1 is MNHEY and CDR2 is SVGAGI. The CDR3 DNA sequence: TGTGCCAGCAGTTACGGCGGGACCTTTTACGAGCAGTACTTC. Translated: CASSYGGTFYEQYF.

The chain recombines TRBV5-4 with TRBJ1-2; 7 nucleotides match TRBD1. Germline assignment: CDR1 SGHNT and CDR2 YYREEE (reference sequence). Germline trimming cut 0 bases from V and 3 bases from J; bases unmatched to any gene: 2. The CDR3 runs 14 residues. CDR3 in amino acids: CASSLGQGHYGYTF. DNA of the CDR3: TGTGCCAGCAGCTTGGGACAGGGTCACTATGGCTACACCTTC. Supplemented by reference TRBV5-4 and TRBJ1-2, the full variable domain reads ETGVTQSPTHLIKTRGQQVTLRCSSQSGHNTVSWYQQALGQGPQFIFQYYREEENGRGNFPPRFSGLQFPNYSSELNVNALELDDSALYLCASSLGQGHYGYTFGSGTRLTVV.

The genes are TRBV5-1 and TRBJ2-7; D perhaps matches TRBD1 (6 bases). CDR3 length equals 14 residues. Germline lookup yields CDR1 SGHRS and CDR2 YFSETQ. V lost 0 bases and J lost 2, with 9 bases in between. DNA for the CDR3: TGCGCCAGCAGCTTGGGGACAGAGCCCTACGAGCAGTACTTC. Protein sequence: CASSLGTEPYEQYF.

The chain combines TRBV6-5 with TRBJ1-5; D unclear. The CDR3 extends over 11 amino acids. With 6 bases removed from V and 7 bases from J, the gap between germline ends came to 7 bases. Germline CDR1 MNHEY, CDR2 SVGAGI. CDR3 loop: CASRQAQPQHF. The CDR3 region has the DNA TGTGCCAGCAGGCAGGCCCAGCCCCAGCATTTT.

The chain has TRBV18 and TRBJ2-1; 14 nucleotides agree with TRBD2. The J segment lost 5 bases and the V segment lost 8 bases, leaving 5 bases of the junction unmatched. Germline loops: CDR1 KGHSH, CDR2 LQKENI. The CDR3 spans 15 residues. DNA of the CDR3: TGTGCCAGCCACATGGGACTAGCGGGGGACAATGAGCAGTTCTTC. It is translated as CASHMGLAGDNEQFF.

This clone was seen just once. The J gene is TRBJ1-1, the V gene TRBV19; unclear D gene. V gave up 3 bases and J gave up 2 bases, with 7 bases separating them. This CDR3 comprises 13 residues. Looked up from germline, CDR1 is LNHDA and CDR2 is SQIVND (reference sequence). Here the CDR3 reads CASSIGRNTEAFF. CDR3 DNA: TGTGCCAGTAGTATTGGGAGAAACACTGAAGCTTTCTTT.

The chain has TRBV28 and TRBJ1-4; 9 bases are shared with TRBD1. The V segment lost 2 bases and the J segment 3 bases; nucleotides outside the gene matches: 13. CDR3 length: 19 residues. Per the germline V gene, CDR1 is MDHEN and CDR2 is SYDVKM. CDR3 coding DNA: TGTGCCAGCAGTTTACTAGGGGCGACAGGGGGAAAACCTAATGAAAAACTGTTTTTT. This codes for CASSLLGATGGKPNEKLFF.

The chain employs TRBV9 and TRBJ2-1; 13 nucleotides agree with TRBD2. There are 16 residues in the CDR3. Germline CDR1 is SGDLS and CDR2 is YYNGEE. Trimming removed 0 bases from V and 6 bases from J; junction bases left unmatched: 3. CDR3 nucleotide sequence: TGTGCCAGCAGCGTAGGTGGACTAGCGGGAGCCAATGAGCAGTTCTTC. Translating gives CASSVGGLAGANEQFF.

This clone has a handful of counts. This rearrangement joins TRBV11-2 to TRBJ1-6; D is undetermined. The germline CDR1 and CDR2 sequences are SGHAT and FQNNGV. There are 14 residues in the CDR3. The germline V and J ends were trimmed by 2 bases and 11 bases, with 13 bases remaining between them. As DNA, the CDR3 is TGTGCCAGCAGCTTATCAGGCCCACCTACACCCCTCCACTTT. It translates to CASSLSGPPTPLHF.